The source of this TCR beta chain is a study of cytomegalovirus exposure and HLA in healthy donors. Whole-study results and caveats: Common viral pathogens seemed, in a later analysis, to connect with several of the most significant clusters.

V dropped 3 bases and J dropped 7 bases, with 6 bases sitting between them. The CDR3 is 11 residues long. Looked up from germline, CDR1 is PRHDT and CDR2 is FYEKMQ (reference sequence). Both 60 Vbeta primers and 13 Jbeta primers went into the PCR. Sequenced by immunoSEQ multiplex PCR; TCRdb stores in-frame clones only, minus some. The sample yields around 160,000 clones, about 74% seen once. Notes on this clone: Its target is not known.

J is TRBJ1-1 and V is TRBV13; no definite D call. The sequenced sample consisted of PBMCs. The sequence was collected from a man aged 35 to 55 in good health and CMV-seropositive. CDR3 in DNA: TGTGCCAGCAGCTTCCAGGTTGAAGCTTTCTTT. This codes for CASSFQVEAFF.